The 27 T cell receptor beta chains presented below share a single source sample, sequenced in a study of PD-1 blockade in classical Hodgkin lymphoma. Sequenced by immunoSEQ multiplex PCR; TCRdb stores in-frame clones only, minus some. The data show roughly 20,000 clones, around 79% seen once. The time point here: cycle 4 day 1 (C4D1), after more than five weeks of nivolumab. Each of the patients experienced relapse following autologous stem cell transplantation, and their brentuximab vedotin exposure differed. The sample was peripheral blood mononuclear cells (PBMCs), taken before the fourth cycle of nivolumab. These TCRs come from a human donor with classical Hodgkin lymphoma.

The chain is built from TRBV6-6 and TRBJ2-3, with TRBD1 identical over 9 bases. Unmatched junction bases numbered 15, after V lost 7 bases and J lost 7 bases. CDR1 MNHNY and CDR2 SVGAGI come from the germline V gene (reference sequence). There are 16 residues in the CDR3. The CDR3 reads CASKPPGQGQTYTQYF. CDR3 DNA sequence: TGTGCCAGCAAACCTCCGGGACAGGGACAAACTTATACGCAGTATTTT.

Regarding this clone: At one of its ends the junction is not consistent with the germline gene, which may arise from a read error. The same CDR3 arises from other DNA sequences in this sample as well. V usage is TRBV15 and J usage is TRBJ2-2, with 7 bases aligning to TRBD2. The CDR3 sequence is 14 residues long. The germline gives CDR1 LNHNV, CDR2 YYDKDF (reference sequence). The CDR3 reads CATSNTSATGELFF. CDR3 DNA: TGCGCCACCAGCAATACTAGCGCCACCGGGGAGCTGTTTTTT.

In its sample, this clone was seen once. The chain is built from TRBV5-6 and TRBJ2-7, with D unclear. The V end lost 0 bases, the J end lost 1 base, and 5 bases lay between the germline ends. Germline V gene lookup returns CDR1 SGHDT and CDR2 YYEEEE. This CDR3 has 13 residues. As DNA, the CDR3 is TGTGCCAGCAGCTTGGATAGGTCCTACGAGCAGTACTTC. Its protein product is CASSLDRSYEQYF.

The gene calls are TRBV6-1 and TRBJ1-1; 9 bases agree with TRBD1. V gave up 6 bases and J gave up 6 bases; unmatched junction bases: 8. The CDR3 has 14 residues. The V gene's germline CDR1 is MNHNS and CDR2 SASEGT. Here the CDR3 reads CASSVPGQGPEAFF. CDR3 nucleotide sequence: TGTGCCAGCAGCGTCCCGGGACAGGGTCCTGAAGCTTTCTTT.

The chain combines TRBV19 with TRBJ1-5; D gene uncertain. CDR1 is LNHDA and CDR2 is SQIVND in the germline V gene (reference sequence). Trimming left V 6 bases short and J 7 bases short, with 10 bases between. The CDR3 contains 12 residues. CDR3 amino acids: CASRETPQPQHF. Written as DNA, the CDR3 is TGTGCCAGTAGAGAAACACCCCAGCCCCAGCATTTT.

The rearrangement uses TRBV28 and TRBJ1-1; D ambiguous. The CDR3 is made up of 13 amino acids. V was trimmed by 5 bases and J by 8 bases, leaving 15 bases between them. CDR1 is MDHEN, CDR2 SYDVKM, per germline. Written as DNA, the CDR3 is TGTGCCAGCAGTCCCATAGGCCTCGGCGAAGCTTTCTTT. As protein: CASSPIGLGEAFF.

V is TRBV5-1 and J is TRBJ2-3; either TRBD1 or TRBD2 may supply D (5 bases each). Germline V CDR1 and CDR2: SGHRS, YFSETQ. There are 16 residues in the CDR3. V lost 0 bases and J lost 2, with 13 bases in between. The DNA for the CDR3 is TGCGCCAGCAGCTTGGCCAAGGGGACCCTCACAGATACGCAGTATTTT. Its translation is CASSLAKGTLTDTQYF.

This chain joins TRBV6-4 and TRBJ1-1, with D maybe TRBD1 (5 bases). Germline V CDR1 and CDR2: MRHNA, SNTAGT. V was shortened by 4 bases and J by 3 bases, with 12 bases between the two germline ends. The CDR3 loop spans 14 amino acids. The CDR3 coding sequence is TGTGCCAGCAGTGCAAGGGGAGGGCACACTGAAGCTTTCTTT. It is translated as CASSARGGHTEAFF.

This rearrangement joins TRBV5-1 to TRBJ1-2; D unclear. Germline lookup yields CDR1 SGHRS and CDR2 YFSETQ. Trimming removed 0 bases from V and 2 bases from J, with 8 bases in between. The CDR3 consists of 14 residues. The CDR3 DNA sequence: TGCGCCAGCAGCTTGGAGGGATCGAACTATGGCTACACCTTC. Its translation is CASSLEGSNYGYTF.

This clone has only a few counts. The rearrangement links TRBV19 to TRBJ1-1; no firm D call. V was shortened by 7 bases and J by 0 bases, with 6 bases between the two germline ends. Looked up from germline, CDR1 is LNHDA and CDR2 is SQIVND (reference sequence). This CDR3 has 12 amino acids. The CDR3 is CASIGMNTEAFF. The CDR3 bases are TGTGCCAGTATAGGCATGAACACTGAAGCTTTCTTT.

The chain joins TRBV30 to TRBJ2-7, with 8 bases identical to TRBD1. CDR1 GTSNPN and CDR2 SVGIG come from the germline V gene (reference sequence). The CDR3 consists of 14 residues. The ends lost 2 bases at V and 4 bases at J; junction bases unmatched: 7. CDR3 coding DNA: TGTGCCTGGAGTAAGACAGGGGCCTGGTACGAGCAGTACTTC. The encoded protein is CAWSKTGAWYEQYF.

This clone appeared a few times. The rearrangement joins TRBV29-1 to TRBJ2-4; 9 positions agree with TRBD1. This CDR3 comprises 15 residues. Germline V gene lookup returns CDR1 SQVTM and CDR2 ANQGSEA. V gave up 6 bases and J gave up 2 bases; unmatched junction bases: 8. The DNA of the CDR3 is TGCAGCGTGCAAACAGGGGGCGCCTCCAAAAACATTCAGTACTTC. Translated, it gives CSVQTGGASKNIQYF.

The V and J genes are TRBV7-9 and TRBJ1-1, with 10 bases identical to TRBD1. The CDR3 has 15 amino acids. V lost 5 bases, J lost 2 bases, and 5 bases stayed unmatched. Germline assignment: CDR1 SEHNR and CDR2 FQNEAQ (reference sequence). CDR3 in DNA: TGTGCCAGCAGCCTTGGGACAGGGGTTAACACTGAAGCTTTCTTT. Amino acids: CASSLGTGVNTEAFF. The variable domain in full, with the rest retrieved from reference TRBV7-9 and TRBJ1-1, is DTGVSQNPRHKITKRGQNVTFRCDPISEHNRLYWYRQTLGQGPEFLTYFQNEAQLEKSRLLSDRFSAERPKGSFSTLEIQRTEQGDSAMYLCASSLGTGVNTEAFFGQGTRLTVV.

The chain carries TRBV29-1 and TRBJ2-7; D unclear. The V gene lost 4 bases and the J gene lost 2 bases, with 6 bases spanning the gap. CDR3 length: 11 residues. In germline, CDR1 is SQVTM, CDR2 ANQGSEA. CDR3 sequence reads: CSVASTYEQYF. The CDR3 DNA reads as TGCAGCGTTGCTAGTACCTACGAGCAGTACTTC.

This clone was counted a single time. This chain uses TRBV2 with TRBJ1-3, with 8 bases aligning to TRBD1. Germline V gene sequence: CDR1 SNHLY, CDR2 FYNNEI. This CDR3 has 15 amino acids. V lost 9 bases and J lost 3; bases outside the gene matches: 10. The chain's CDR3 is CASPGTGRYGNTIYF. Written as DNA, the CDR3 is TGTGCCAGTCCCGGGACAGGACGTTATGGAAACACCATATATTTT.

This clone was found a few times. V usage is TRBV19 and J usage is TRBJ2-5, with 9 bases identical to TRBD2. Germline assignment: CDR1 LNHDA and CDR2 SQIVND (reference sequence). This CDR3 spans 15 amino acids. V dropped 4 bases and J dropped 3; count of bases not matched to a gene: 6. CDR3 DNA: TGTGCCAGTAGTAGCCCGCTAGCGGGAAAAGAGACCCAGTACTTC. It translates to CASSSPLAGKETQYF.

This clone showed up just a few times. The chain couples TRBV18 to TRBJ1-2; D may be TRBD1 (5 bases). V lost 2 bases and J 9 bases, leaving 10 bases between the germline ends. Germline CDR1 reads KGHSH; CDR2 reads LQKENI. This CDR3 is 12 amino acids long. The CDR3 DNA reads TGTGCCAGCTCACCATGGGGGGATCGCTACACCTTC. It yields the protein CASSPWGDRYTF.

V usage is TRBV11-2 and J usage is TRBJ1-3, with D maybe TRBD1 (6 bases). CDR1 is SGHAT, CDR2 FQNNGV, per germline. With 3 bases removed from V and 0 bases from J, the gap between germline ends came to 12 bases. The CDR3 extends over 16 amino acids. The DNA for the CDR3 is TGTGCCAGCAGCTTTTCTGGACAGCTCTCTGGAAACACCATATATTTT. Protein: CASSFSGQLSGNTIYF.

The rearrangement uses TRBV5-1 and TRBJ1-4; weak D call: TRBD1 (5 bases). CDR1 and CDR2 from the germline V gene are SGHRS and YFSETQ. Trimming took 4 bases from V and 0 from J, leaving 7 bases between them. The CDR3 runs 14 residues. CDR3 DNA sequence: TGCGCCAGCAGCCAGACAGCAACTAATGAAAAACTGTTTTTT. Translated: CASSQTATNEKLFF. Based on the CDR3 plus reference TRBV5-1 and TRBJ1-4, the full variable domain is KAGVTQTPRYLIKTRGQQVTLSCSPISGHRSVSWYQQTPGQGLQFLFEYFSETQRNKGNFPGRFSGRQFSNSRSEMNVSTLELGDSALYLCASSQTATNEKLFFGSGTQLSVL.

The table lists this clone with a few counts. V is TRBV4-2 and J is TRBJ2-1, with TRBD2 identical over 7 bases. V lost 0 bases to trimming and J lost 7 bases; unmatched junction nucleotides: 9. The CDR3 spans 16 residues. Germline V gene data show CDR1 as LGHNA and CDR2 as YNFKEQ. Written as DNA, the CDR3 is TGTGCCAGCAGCCAAGACCAGCTCGGGAGGTGGAATGAGCAGTTCTTC. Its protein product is CASSQDQLGRWNEQFF.

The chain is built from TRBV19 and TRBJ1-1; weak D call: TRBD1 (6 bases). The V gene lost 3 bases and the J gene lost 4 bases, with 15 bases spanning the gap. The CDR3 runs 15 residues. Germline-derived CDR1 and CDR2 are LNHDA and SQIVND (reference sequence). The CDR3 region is CASSITGAWSTEAFF. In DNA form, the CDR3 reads TGTGCCAGTAGTATCACGGGGGCCTGGAGCACTGAAGCTTTCTTT.

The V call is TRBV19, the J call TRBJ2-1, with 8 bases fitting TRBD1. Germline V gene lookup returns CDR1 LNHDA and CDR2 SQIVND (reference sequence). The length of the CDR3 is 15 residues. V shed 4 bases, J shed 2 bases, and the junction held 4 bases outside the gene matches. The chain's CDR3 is CASSNDRGTYNEQFF. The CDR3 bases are TGTGCCAGTAGTAACGACAGGGGCACCTACAATGAGCAGTTCTTC.

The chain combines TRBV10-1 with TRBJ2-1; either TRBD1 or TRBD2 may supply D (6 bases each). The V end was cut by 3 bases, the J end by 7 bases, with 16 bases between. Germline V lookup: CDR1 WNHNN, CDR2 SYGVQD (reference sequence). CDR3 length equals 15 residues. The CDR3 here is CASSEGTGAGNEQFF. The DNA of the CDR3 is TGCGCCAGCAGTGAAGGGACGGGGGCTGGGAATGAGCAGTTCTTC.

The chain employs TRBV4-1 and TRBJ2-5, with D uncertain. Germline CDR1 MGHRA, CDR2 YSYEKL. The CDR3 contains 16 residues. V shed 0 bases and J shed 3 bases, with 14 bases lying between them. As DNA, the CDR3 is TGCGCCAGCAGCCAAGATCGCCGGGCCAGAGAAGAGACCCAGTACTTC. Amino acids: CASSQDRRAREETQYF.

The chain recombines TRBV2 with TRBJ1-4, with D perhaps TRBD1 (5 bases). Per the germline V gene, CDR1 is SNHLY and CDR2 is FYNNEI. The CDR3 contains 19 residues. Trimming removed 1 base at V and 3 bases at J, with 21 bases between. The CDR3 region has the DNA TGTGCCAGCAGTGAAGTGTCGGGGAGAGGGGTGTTGTCTAATGAAAAACTGTTTTTT. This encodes CASSEVSGRGVLSNEKLFF.

CDR3 nucleotides: TGTGCCAGCAGCGGGACAGGGGAGGGCAATCAGCCCCAGCATTTT. It encodes CASSGTGEGNQPQHF. This chain links TRBV27 with TRBJ1-5; 10 bases agree with TRBD1. The germline V gene encodes CDR1 MNHEY and CDR2 SMNVEV (reference sequence). Trimming removed 6 bases from V and 2 bases from J; junction bases left unmatched: 4. This CDR3 region has 15 residues.

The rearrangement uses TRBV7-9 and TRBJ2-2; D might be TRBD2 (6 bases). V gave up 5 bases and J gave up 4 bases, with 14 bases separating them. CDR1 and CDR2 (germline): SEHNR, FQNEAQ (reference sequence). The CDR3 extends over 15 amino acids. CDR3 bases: TGTGCCAGCAGCACCGTGGACGGGAGCACCGGGGAGCTGTTTTTT. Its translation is CASSTVDGSTGELFF.